This T cell receptor (beta chain) was observed in a study of cytomegalovirus exposure and HLA in healthy donors. Vbeta (60) and Jbeta (13) primers were used in the PCR. Data came from immunoSEQ multiplex PCR; TCRdb stores just in-frame clones and leaves some out. The data show 200,000 to 250,000 clones, 60% to 80% seen once. The study's findings and limits: A few chains linked to CMV were shown in vitro to be specific for CMV antigens. The later analysis indicated that the majority of CMV-associated TCR beta chains appeared HLA-restricted.

The sample holds one count of this clone. Its antigen is currently unknown. This CDR3 is 15 amino acids long. J was trimmed by 0 bases and V by 2 bases; bases with no gene match: 0. Germline CDR1 is SEHNR and CDR2 is FQNEAQ (reference sequence). This sequence was found in a male donor in good health and CMV-seronegative. The genes are TRBV7-9 and TRBJ2-2, with 7 bases that match TRBD1. The specimen sequenced was PBMCs. CDR3 protein: CASSLRGPNTGELFF. As DNA, the CDR3 is TGTGCCAGCAGCTTAAGGGGGCCGAACACCGGGGAGCTGTTTTTT.